This T cell receptor beta chain was retrieved from a study of T-cell reconstitution after alpha-beta-depleted transplantation in children. Study outcomes and limitations: Several hundred rapidly expanded clones from non-depleted graft cells reportedly supplied alpha-beta T cells about two months post-transplant. A year post-transplant, T-cell counts and diversity derived mostly from newly produced T cells. Where some patients showed high TCRbeta diversity at day 60, it came from recipient T cells and thymic progenitors that had survived.

The germline V gene encodes CDR1 DFQATT and CDR2 SNEGSKA (reference sequence). The V gene lost 1 base and the J gene lost 3 bases, with 10 bases spanning the gap. The CDR3 has 14 residues. This clonotype was counted between two and nine times. Its specificity is unknown. The library targeted TCRbeta and was prepared with unique molecular identifiers. TCRdb ran MiXCR on the PCR reads and lists one entry per CDR3 protein. The sample has under 250,000 distinct CDR3 sequences; approximately 7% are singletons. J is TRBJ2-1 and V is TRBV20-1; D is possibly TRBD1 (5 bases). The sample consisted of PBMCs, taken before TCRalphabeta/CD19-depleted stem cell transplant. The sequence was collected from a boy aged 2 to 10 with acute lymphoblastic leukemia, due to receive a stem cell transplant. CDR3 amino acids: CSARGQGNYNEQFF. The CDR3 coding sequence is TGCAGTGCTAGAGGGCAGGGAAACTACAATGAGCAGTTCTTC.